The source of this T cell receptor (beta chain) is a study of beta chain features in type 1 diabetes. Whole-study findings and limits: Whether HLA type influences TCRB rearrangement remained unresolved here. VDJ junctions in type 1 diabetes patients carried more deletions and fewer insertions. Cells that show high TCR expression could be over-represented by cDNA sequencing.

This clone was counted only a few times. Its antigen remains unknown. Every isolated RNA sample was fully reverse transcribed, so sequencing captured expressed TCRB transcripts. About 3.6 million reads were obtained on average from naive, central memory and regulatory T cell samples. TCRdb keeps only in-frame clones here, not all; method: immunoSEQ multiplex PCR. The data show roughly 310,000 clones, 11% seen once. The TCR originated in a young woman in good health. The sequenced material came from naive CD4+ T cells from blood.

The CDR3 protein is CASSSPGLQGGEQFF. The CDR3 bases are TGTGCCAGCAGTTCCCCGGGACTCCAAGGAGGTGAGCAGTTCTTC. The chain has TRBV27 and TRBJ2-1; maybe TRBD2 (6 bases). There are 15 residues in the CDR3. V was pared by 4 bases and J by 9 bases, with 19 bases between. Germline V lookup: CDR1 MNHEY, CDR2 SMNVEV (reference sequence).